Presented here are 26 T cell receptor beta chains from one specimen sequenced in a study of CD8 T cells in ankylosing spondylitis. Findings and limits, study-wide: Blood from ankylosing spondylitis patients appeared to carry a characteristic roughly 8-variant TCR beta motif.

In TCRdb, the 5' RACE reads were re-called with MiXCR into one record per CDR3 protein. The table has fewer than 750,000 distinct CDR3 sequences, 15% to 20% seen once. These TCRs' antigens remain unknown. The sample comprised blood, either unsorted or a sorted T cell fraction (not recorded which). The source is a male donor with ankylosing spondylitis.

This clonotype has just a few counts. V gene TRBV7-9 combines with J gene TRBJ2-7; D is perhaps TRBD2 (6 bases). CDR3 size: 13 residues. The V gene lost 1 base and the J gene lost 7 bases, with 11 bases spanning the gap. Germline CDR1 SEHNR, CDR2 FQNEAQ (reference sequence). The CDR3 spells CASSLGEAGEQYF. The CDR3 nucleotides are TGTGCCAGCAGCTTAGGGGAGGCGGGAGAGCAGTACTTC.

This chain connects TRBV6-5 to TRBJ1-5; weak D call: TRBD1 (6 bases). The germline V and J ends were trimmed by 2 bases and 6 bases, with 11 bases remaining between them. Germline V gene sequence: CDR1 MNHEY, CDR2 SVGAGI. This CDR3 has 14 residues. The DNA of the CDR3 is TGTGCCAGCAGTTACAACAGGGACCGTCAGCCCCAGCATTTT. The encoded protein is CASSYNRDRQPQHF.

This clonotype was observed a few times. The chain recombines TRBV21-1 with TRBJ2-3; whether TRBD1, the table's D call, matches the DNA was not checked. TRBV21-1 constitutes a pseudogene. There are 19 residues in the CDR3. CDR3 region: CASTTGEGQGVPRTDTQYF. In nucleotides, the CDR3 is TGTGCCAGCACCACTGGAGAGGGACAGGGGGTTCCTCGCACAGATACGCAGTATTTT.

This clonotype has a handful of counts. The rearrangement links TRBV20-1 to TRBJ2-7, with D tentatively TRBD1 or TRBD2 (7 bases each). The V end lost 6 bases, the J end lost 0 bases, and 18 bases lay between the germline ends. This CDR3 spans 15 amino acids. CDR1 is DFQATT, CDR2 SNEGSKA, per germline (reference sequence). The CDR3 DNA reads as TGCAGTGCCTCAGGGGGGGGGCGATACTCCTACGAGCAGTACTTC. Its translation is CSASGGGRYSYEQYF.

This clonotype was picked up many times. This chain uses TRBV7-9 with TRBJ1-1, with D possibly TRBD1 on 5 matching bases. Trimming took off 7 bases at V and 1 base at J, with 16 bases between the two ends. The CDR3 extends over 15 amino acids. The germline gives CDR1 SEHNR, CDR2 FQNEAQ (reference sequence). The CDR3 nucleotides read TGTGCCAGCAAGGGGTCTGAGACCGAGAACACTGAAGCTTTCTTT. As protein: CASKGSETENTEAFF.

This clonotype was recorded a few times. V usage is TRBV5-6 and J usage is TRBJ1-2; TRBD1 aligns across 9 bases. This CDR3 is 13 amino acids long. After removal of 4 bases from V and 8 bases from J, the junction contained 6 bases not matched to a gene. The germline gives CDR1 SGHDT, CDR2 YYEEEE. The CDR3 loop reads CASSGGTGKGYTF. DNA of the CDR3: TGTGCCAGCAGCGGAGGGACAGGGAAAGGCTACACCTTC.

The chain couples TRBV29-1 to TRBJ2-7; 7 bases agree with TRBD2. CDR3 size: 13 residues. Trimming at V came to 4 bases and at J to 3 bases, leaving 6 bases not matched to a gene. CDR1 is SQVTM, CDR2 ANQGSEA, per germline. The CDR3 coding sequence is TGCAGCGTTGGTGCGGGGGACGACTACGAGCAGTACTTC. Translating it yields CSVGAGDDYEQYF.

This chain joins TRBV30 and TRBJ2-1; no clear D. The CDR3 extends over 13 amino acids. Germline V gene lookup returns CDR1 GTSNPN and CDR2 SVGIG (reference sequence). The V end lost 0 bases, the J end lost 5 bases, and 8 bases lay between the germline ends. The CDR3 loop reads CAWSVLYHNEQFF. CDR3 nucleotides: TGTGCCTGGAGTGTTCTCTACCACAATGAGCAGTTCTTC.

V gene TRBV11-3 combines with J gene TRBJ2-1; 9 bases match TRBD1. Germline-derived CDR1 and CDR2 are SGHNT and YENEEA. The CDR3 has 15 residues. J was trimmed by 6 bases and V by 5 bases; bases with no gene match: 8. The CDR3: CASSPSGQGFNEQFF. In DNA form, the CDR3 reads TGTGCCAGCAGCCCTTCGGGACAGGGTTTCAATGAGCAGTTCTTC. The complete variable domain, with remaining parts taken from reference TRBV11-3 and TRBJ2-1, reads EAGVVQSPRYKIIEKKQPVAFWCNPISGHNTLYWYLQNLGQGPELLIRYENEEAVDDSQLPKDRFSAERLKGVDSTLKIQPAELGDSAVYLCASSPSGQGFNEQFFGPGTRLTVL.

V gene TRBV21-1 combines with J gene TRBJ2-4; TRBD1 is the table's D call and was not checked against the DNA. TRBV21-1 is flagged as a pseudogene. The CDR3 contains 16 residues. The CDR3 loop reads CASSSDRGQPGNIQYF. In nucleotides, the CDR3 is TGTGCCAGCAGCTCGGACAGGGGCCAGCCGGGGAACATTCAGTACTTC.

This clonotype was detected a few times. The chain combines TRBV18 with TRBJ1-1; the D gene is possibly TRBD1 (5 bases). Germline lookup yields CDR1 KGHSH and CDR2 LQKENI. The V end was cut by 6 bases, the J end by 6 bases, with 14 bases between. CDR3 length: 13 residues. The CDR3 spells CASSPPDIPEAFF. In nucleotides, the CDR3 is TGTGCCAGCTCCCCGCCGGACATTCCTGAAGCTTTCTTT. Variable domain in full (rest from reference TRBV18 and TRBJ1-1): NAGVMQNPRHLVRRRGQEARLRCSPMKGHSHVYWYRQLPEEGLKFMVYLQKENIIDESGMPKERFSAEFPKEGPSILRIQQVVRGDSAAYFCASSPPDIPEAFFGQGTRLTVV.

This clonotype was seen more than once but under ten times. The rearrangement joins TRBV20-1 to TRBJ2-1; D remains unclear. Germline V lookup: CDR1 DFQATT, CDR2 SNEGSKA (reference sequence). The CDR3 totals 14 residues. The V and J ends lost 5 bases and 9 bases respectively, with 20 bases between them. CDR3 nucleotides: TGCAGTGCTTCTAGTTTCCTGCCCGATGGTGAGCAGTTCTTC. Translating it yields CSASSFLPDGEQFF.

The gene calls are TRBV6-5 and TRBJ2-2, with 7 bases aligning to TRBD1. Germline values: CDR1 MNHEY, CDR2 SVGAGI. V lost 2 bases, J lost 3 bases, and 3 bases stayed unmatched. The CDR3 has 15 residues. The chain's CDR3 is CASSYIGGDTGELFF. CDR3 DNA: TGTGCCAGCAGTTACATAGGGGGCGACACCGGGGAGCTGTTTTTT.

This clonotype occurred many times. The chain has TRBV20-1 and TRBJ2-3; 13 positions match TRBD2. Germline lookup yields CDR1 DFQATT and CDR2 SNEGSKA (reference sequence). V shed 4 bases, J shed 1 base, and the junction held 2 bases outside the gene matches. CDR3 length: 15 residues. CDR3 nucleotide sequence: TGCAGTGCTATACTAGCGGGGGGGCGCACAGATACGCAGTATTTT. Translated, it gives CSAILAGGRTDTQYF.

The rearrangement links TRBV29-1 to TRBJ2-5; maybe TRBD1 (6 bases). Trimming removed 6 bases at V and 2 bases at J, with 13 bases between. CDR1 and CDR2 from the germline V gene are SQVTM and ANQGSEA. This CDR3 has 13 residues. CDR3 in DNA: TGCAGCGTGAGAGGACAGATGCAAGAGACCCAGTACTTC. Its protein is CSVRGQMQETQYF.

CDR3 sequence reads: CASSLGAWALNTEAFF. CDR3 nucleotides: TGTGCCAGCAGCTTAGGGGCATGGGCCCTGAACACTGAAGCTTTCTTT. The chain recombines TRBV7-9 with TRBJ1-1; D gene unclear. The CDR3 spans 16 residues. Trimming removed 1 base from V and 0 bases from J, with 12 bases in between. Germline-derived CDR1 and CDR2 are SEHNR and FQNEAQ (reference sequence).

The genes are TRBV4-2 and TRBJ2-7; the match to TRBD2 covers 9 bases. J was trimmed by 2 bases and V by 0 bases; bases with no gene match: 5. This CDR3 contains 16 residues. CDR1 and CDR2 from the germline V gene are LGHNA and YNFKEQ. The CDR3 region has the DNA TGTGCCAGCAGCCAAGAGACTAGCGGCATAACCTACGAGCAGTACTTC. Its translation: CASSQETSGITYEQYF.

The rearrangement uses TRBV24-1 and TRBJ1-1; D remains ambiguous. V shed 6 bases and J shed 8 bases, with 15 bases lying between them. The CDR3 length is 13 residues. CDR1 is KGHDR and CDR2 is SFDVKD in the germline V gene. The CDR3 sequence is CATSSKDGREAFF. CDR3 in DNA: TGTGCCACCAGTTCCAAGGATGGGAGGGAAGCTTTCTTT.

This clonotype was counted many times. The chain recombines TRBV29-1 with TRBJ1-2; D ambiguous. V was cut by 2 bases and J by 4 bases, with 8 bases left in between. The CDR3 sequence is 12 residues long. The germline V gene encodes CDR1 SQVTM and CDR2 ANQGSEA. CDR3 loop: CSVELGSYGYTF. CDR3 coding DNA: TGCAGCGTTGAACTAGGGAGCTATGGCTACACCTTC.

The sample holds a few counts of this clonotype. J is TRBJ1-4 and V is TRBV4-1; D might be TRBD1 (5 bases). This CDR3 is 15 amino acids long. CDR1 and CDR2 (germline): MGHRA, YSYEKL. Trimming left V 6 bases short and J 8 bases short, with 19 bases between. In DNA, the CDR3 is TGCGCCAGCAGGCATGCCTCCGGGACGGCGGAAAAACTGTTTTTT. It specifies CASRHASGTAEKLFF.

In DNA, the CDR3 is TGCAGTGCTAGTAGGTTCAACAGATACAATGAGCAGTTCTTC. It translates to CSASRFNRYNEQFF. The gene calls are TRBV20-1 and TRBJ2-1; no reliable D call. Germline V gene lookup returns CDR1 DFQATT and CDR2 SNEGSKA (reference sequence). V was pared by 3 bases and J by 4 bases, with 13 bases between. This CDR3 spans 14 amino acids.

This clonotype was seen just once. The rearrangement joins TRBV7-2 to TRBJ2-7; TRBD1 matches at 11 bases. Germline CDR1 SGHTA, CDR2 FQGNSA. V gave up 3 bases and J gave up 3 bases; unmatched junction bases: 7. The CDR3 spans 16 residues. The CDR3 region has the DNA TGTGCCAGCAGCTTCCACGGACAGGGGGCGAGCTACGAGCAGTACTTC. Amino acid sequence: CASSFHGQGASYEQYF.

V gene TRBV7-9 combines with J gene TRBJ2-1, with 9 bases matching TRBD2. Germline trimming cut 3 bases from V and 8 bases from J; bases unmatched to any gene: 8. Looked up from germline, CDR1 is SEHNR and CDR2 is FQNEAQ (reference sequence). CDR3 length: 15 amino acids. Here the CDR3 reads CASSLEAGGRDEQFF. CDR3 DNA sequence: TGTGCCAGCAGCTTGGAAGCGGGAGGCCGTGATGAGCAGTTCTTC.

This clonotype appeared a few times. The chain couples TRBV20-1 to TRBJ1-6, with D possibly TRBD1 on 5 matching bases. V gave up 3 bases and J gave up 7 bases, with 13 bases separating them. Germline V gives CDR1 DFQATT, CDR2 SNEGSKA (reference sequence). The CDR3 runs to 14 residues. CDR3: CSASSQRGNSPLHF. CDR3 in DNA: TGCAGTGCTAGTTCCCAACGGGGGAATTCACCCCTCCACTTT.

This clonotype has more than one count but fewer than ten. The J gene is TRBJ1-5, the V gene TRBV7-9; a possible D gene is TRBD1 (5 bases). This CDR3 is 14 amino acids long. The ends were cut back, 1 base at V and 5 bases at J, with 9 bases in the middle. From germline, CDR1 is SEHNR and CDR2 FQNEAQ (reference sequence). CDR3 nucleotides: TGTGCCAGCAGCTTAGGGGGCGAAGATCAGCCCCAGCATTTT. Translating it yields CASSLGGEDQPQHF. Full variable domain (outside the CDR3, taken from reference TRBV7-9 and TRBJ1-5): DTGVSQNPRHKITKRGQNVTFRCDPISEHNRLYWYRQTLGQGPEFLTYFQNEAQLEKSRLLSDRFSAERPKGSFSTLEIQRTEQGDSAMYLCASSLGGEDQPQHFGDGTRLSIL.

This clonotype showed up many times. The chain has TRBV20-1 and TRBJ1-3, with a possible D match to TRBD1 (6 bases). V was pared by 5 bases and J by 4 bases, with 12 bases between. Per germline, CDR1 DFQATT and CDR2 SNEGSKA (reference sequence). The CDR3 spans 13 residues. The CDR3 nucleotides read TGCAGTGCTTCCACAGGGCTCGGAAACACCATATATTTT. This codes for CSASTGLGNTIYF.